The 21 T cell receptor beta chains in this list originate from one sample, sequenced in a study of post-analysis software for immune sequencing data. Study results and limitations: Compared with controls, patients had more of 4 or 5 TRBV segments, including TRBV5-6, TRBV5-1 and TRBV20-1.

What these receptors recognize is not known. Unique molecular identifiers featured in each of the TCR beta cDNA libraries. TCRdb reanalysed the PCR reads using MiXCR and keeps one entry per CDR3 protein. The table records roughly 700,000 distinct CDR3 sequences, 25% to 30% of them present only once. Sample: blood. The source is a girl aged 10-17 years with multiple sclerosis.

This clonotype was recorded a few times. V is TRBV15 and J is TRBJ2-4, with 7 bases identical to TRBD2. The CDR3 has 18 residues. Germline lookup yields CDR1 LNHNV and CDR2 YYDKDF (reference sequence). V shed 0 bases, J shed 3 bases, and the junction held 11 bases outside the gene matches. The CDR3 DNA reads as TGTGCCACCAGCAGAGATTCGGGGTGGGTAGCGGGCAAAAACATTCAGTACTTC. Amino acids: CATSRDSGWVAGKNIQYF.

This clonotype was counted at least ten times. This chain connects TRBV7-8 to TRBJ2-5, with D hard to call. This CDR3 contains 15 residues. CDR1 and CDR2 (germline): SGHVS, FQNEAQ. V gave up 5 bases and J gave up 5 bases, with 18 bases separating them. The chain's CDR3 is CASSPRRHPGETQYF. The DNA of the CDR3 is TGTGCCAGCAGCCCCCGGCGGCATCCAGGCGAGACCCAGTACTTC.

The V call is TRBV9, the J call TRBJ2-3; possibly TRBD2 for D (5 bases). CDR3 length: 15 residues. Between the trimmed V and J ends, which lost 1 base and 4 bases, there was a span of 13 bases. In germline, CDR1 is SGDLS, CDR2 YYNGEE. CDR3 bases: TGTGCCAGCAGCGTACGTGGAGGCGGGTCAGATACGCAGTATTTT. It is translated as CASSVRGGGSDTQYF.

CDR3 residues: CASSSIVANEKLFF. The CDR3 coding sequence is TGTGCCAGCAGTTCCATAGTGGCTAATGAAAAACTGTTTTTT. The chain has TRBV6-5 and TRBJ1-4; D remains unclear. Germline V gene sequence: CDR1 MNHEY, CDR2 SVGAGI. Trimming took off 4 bases at V and 3 bases at J, with 9 bases between the two ends. The CDR3 runs to 14 residues.

The chain employs TRBV27 and TRBJ1-6, with a possible D match to TRBD1 (6 bases). Looked up from germline, CDR1 is MNHEY and CDR2 is SMNVEV (reference sequence). Trimming stripped 4 bases from V and 10 bases from J, with 14 bases between. The CDR3 has 14 residues. CDR3 nucleotides: TGTGCCAGCAGTTCGCAGGGGAGTGGATCACCCCTCCACTTT. Its translation is CASSSQGSGSPLHF.

This clonotype has only one observation. The V call is TRBV10-2, the J call TRBJ2-5; 8 positions agree with TRBD2. The CDR3 is 14 residues long. Per germline, CDR1 WSHSY and CDR2 SAAADI. V lost 3 bases and J lost 6; bases outside the gene matches: 6. The CDR3 region is CASSESAGVQTQYF. The CDR3 DNA reads as TGCGCCAGCAGTGAATCAGCGGGGGTACAGACCCAGTACTTC.

This chain joins TRBV29-1 and TRBJ2-5; TRBD2 matches at 10 bases. The CDR3 length is 15 residues. V dropped 3 bases and J dropped 11; count of bases not matched to a gene: 15. Germline V lookup: CDR1 SQVTM, CDR2 ANQGSEA. The chain's CDR3 is CSVDPRASGSSEQYF. CDR3 sequence (DNA): TGCAGCGTTGACCCAAGGGCTAGCGGGAGCTCTGAGCAGTACTTC.

This clonotype was recorded a few times. The genes are TRBV7-9 and TRBJ2-1; possibly TRBD1 for D (5 bases). Trimming stripped 2 bases from V and 8 bases from J, with 13 bases between. Germline-derived CDR1 and CDR2 are SEHNR and FQNEAQ (reference sequence). The CDR3 extends over 14 amino acids. This chain's CDR3 is CASSLPGSIHEQFF. Written as DNA, the CDR3 is TGTGCCAGCAGCTTACCAGGGTCAATTCATGAGCAGTTCTTC.

This sequence joins TRBV7-9 and TRBJ2-5; 14 bases are a match to TRBD2. Germline assignment: CDR1 SEHNR and CDR2 FQNEAQ (reference sequence). This CDR3 has 16 residues. V shed 5 bases and J 4 bases; nucleotides not matched to a gene: 6. The CDR3 loop reads CASSTPGTSGRETQYF. CDR3 nucleotide sequence: TGTGCCAGCAGCACGCCCGGGACTAGCGGGAGAGAGACCCAGTACTTC.

The chain is built from TRBV20-1 and TRBJ1-5; unclear D gene. Germline V gene sequence: CDR1 DFQATT, CDR2 SNEGSKA (reference sequence). The ends were cut back, 0 bases at V and 6 bases at J, with 6 bases in the middle. The CDR3 spans 12 residues. The CDR3 sequence: CSARENPQPQHF. CDR3 coding DNA: TGCAGTGCTAGAGAGAATCCTCAGCCCCAGCATTTT.

The V gene is TRBV18, the J gene TRBJ2-3, with 8 bases matching TRBD1. The CDR3 is made up of 12 amino acids. V was pared by 3 bases and J by 10 bases, with 3 bases of the junction left unmatched. Looked up from germline, CDR1 is KGHSH and CDR2 is LQKENI. The CDR3 DNA sequence: TGTGCCAGCTCACCGATGGACAGGGCGCAGTATTTT. Translating gives CASSPMDRAQYF. The entire variable domain, with the rest obtained from reference TRBV18 and TRBJ2-3, is as follows: NAGVMQNPRHLVRRRGQEARLRCSPMKGHSHVYWYRQLPEEGLKFMVYLQKENIIDESGMPKERFSAEFPKEGPSILRIQQVVRGDSAAYFCASSPMDRAQYFGPGTRLTVL.

This clonotype was counted between two and nine times. The rearrangement uses TRBV7-8 and TRBJ1-1; weak D call: TRBD1 (6 bases). The germline CDR1 and CDR2 sequences are SGHVS and FQNEAQ. This CDR3 comprises 16 residues. Trimming shortened V by 4 bases and J by 4 bases, and 19 bases separated the two germline ends. The CDR3 loop is CASSYYLQGLSTEAFF. For the CDR3, the DNA is TGTGCCAGCAGCTACTATCTACAGGGTTTGAGCACTGAAGCTTTCTTT.

This chain uses TRBV20-1 with TRBJ2-5; possibly TRBD1 or TRBD2 for D (5 bases each). The J call is in doubt because the DNA end fits TRBJ2-7 better. The CDR3 runs 16 residues. Germline V gene data show CDR1 as DFQATT and CDR2 as SNEGSKA (reference sequence). CDR3 bases: TGCAGTGCTAGAGAGCTCCTCGGGACCCAATACCACGAGCAGTACTTC. It is translated as CSARELLGTQYHEQYF.

The chain is built from TRBV19 and TRBJ1-1; D is possibly TRBD1 (6 bases). From germline, CDR1 is LNHDA and CDR2 SQIVND (reference sequence). V lost 7 bases and J 3 bases, leaving 15 bases between the germline ends. The CDR3 is made up of 14 amino acids. The CDR3 bases are TGTGCCAGTATGGGAGGGGACATGCACACTGAAGCTTTCTTT. Translation gives CASMGGDMHTEAFF. The full variable domain, rest sourced from reference TRBV19 and TRBJ1-1, is DGGITQSPKYLFRKEGQNVTLSCEQNLNHDAMYWYRQDPGQGLRLIYYSQIVNDFQKGDIAEGYSVSREKKESFPLTVTSAQKNPTAFYLCASMGGDMHTEAFFGQGTRLTVV.

The chain couples TRBV6-2 or TRBV6-3 to TRBJ2-6; 7 bases align to TRBD2. Germline V CDR1 and CDR2: MNHEY, SVGEGT. V was pared by 8 bases and J by 3 bases, with 1 base of the junction left unmatched. The CDR3 runs to 13 residues. The CDR3 DNA sequence: TGTGCCAGCCGGGAGGTTGGGGCCAACGTCCTGACTTTC. Translation: CASREVGANVLTF.

Note on this clonotype: The germline gene is not matched at one end of the junction; a read error may be the cause. Here the CDR3 reads CASGQGSSFSYEQYF. The CDR3 DNA reads as TGTGCCAGCGGCCAAGGGAGTTCATTCTCCTACGAGCAGTACTTC. The chain carries TRBV3-1 and TRBJ2-7, with D possibly being TRBD2 (5 bases). This CDR3 has 15 residues. The germline V gene has CDR1 LGHDT and CDR2 YNNKEL (reference sequence).

CDR3 protein: CASSYSFSHNEQFF. CDR3 coding DNA: TGTGCCAGCAGTTACTCGTTCAGTCACAATGAGCAGTTCTTC. V gene TRBV6-2 or TRBV6-3 combines with J gene TRBJ2-1, with D uncertain. The ends were cut back, 0 bases at V and 5 bases at J, with 8 bases in the middle. From germline, CDR1 is MNHEY and CDR2 SVGEGT. The CDR3 contains 14 residues.

The rearrangement uses TRBV5-1 and TRBJ2-1, with TRBD2 matching over 8 bases. Germline trimming cut 6 bases from V and 6 bases from J; bases unmatched to any gene: 11. This CDR3 contains 15 residues. Germline V gene data show CDR1 as SGHRS and CDR2 as YFSETQ. The CDR3 region is CASTGVGGGGNEQFF. DNA for the CDR3: TGCGCCAGCACCGGTGTCGGGGGGGGCGGCAATGAGCAGTTCTTC. The full variable domain, with the rest looked up from reference TRBV5-1 and TRBJ2-1, is KAGVTQTPRYLIKTRGQQVTLSCSPISGHRSVSWYQQTPGQGLQFLFEYFSETQRNKGNFPGRFSGRQFSNSRSEMNVSTLELGDSALYLCASTGVGGGGNEQFFGPGTRLTVL.

This clonotype was counted between two and nine times. V gene TRBV29-1 combines with J gene TRBJ1-2; D is unresolved. Germline V CDR1 and CDR2: SQVTM, ANQGSEA. V dropped 5 bases and J dropped 4 bases, with 8 bases sitting between them. The length of the CDR3 is 11 residues. Here the CDR3 DNA reads TGCAGCGTTCCCTTGGGCTATGGCTACACCTTC. This gives the protein CSVPLGYGYTF.

This clonotype was seen only a few times. The rearrangement links TRBV2 to TRBJ2-3, with D tentatively TRBD2 (6 bases). The CDR3 length is 12 residues. Germline V lookup: CDR1 SNHLY, CDR2 FYNNEI. Trimming shortened V by 11 bases and J by 4 bases, and 13 bases separated the two germline ends. For the CDR3, the DNA is TGTGCCGGAAACGGGGGTTCAGATACGCAGTATTTT. It specifies CAGNGGSDTQYF. Looking up the rest from reference TRBV2 and TRBJ2-3 gives the full variable domain: EPEVTQTPSHQVTQMGQEVILRCVPISNHLYFYWYRQILGQKVEFLVSFYNNEISEKSEIFDDQFSVERPDGSNFTLKIRSTKLEDSAMYFCAGNGGSDTQYFGPGTRLTVL.

The chain employs TRBV20-1 and TRBJ1-3; no clear D. V was shortened by 5 bases and J by 4 bases, with 9 bases between the two germline ends. Germline lookup yields CDR1 DFQATT and CDR2 SNEGSKA (reference sequence). The CDR3 totals 12 residues. The CDR3 here is CSAPSIGNTIYF. CDR3 nucleotide sequence: TGCAGTGCTCCGAGTATAGGAAACACCATATATTTT.